The T cell receptor beta chain described here comes from a study of blood T cell repertoires in COVID-19. The overall study: Samples taken during acute and convalescent COVID-19 were collected in the United States, Italy and Spain. PBMCs, B-cell-depleted T cells, or T cells were the source of the cDNA or gDNA that made up the material.

As handled by the study authors: Reference gene primer amplification gave estimated nucleated cell counts. TCRdb's copy holds only in-frame clones and misses some; the assay was immunoSEQ multiplex PCR. That table supplies the V and J calls and clone size; D and trimming were determined from the DNA. The sample consists of 140,000 to 150,000 clones, around 83% of them appearing once. The sequencing sample was made of peripheral blood. This receptor was identified in a man in his fifties or sixties with active or convalescent COVID-19.

CDR3 loop: CASSAGTGVNTEAFF. The CDR3 DNA reads as TGTGCCAGCAGCGCCGGGACTGGGGTGAACACTGAAGCTTTCTTT. This chain joins TRBV7-6 and TRBJ1-1, with D possibly matching TRBD1 (5 bases). The CDR3 consists of 15 residues. V lost 5 bases to trimming and J lost 0 bases, with 13 bases between them. CDR1 SGHVS and CDR2 FNYEAQ come from the germline V gene.